This entry features one TCR beta chain sequence. This specimen comes from a study of shared clonotypes between healthy human individuals. The CDR3 spans 15 residues. The trim removed 5 bases at V and 4 bases at J, leaving 8 bases unmatched. Germline V gene lookup returns CDR1 SGHTA and CDR2 FQGNSA. Measured with immunoSEQ multiplex PCR; TCRdb has only the in-frame clones, and not every one. The sample includes around 1.6 million clones, around 98% of them seen just once. The TCR was taken from a man under 40 in good health. The gene calls are TRBV7-2 and TRBJ2-3; 8 bases fit TRBD1. The sample was naive CD4+ T cells sorted from blood. Subset noted: CD45RA+ positively selected. The CDR3 is CASSPRTGLADTQYF. Written as DNA, the CDR3 is TGTGCCAGCAGCCCTCGGACAGGGTTGGCAGATACGCAGTATTTT.